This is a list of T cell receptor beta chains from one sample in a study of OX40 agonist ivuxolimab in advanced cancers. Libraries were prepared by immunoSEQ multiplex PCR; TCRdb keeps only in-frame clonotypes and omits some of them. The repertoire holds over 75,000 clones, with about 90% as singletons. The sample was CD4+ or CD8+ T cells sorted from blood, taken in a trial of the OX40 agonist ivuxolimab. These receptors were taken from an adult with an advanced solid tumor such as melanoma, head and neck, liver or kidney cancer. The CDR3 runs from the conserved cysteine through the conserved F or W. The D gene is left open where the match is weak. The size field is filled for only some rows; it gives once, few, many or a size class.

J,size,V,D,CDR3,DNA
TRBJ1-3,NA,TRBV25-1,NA,CASSEYGVSGNTIYF,TGTGCCAGCAGTGAATATGGCGTCTCTGGAAACACCATATATTTT
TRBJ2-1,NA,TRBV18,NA,CASSPPRLSYNEQFF,TGTGCCAGCTCACCACCTCGGCTCTCCTACAATGAGCAGTTCTTC
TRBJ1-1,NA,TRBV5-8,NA,CASRRGLMNTEAFF,TGTGCCAGCAGACGAGGACTCATGAACACTGAAGCTTTCTTT
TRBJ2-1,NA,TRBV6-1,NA,CASSETAVREQFF,TGTGCCAGCAGTGAAACGGCTGTCCGGGAGCAGTTCTTC
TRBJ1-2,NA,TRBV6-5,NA,CASSYSSPGFGYGYTF,TGTGCCAGCAGTTACTCGTCGCCAGGCTTTGGCTATGGCTACACCTTC
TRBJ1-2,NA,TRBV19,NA,CASSIRVGAHGYTF,TGTGCCAGTAGTATACGGGTTGGAGCTCATGGCTACACCTTC
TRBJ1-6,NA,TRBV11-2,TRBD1,CASSFDRGSSPLHF,TGTGCCAGCAGTTTTGACAGGGGATCCTCACCCCTCCACTTT
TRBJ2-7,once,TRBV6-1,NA,CASSFLYEQYF,TGTGCCAGCAGTTTTCTTTACGAGCAGTACTTC
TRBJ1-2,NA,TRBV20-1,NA,CSASGADGYTF,TGCAGTGCTAGTGGGGCCGATGGCTACACCTTC
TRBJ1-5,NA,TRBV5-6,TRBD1,CAIARGGDRGFSNQPQHF,TGTGCCATAGCCCGGGGAGGGGACAGGGGCTTTAGCAATCAGCCCCAGCATTTT
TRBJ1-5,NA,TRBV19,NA,CASSMLAGELPQHF,TGTGCCAGTAGTATGTTGGCAGGAGAGTTGCCCCAGCATTTT
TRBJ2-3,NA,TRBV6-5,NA,CASSYRLGGTQYF,TGTGCCAGCAGTTACCGCCTAGGGGGTACGCAGTATTTT
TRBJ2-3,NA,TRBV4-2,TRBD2,CASRVTGTSGVFTDTQYF,TGTGCCAGCAGGGTTACCGGGACTAGCGGGGTTTTCACAGATACGCAGTATTTT
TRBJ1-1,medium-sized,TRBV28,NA,CASSSPGNTEAFF,TGTGCCAGCAGTTCCCCGGGGAACACTGAAGCTTTCTTT
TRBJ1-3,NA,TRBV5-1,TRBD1,CASSYETGPGNTIYF,TGCGCCAGCAGCTACGAGACAGGGCCTGGAAACACCATATATTTT
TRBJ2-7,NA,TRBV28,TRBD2,CASSYGTSGRKGWSYEQYF,TGTGCCAGCAGTTACGGGACTAGCGGGAGGAAAGGATGGTCCTACGAGCAGTACTTC
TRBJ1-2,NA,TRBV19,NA,CASSPPRGDPGGYTF,TGTGCCAGTAGTCCCCCCCGGGGGGATCCCGGGGGCTACACCTTC
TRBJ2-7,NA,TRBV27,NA,CASSLGGRGYEQYF,TGTGCCAGCAGTTTAGGCGGCAGGGGCTACGAGCAGTACTTC
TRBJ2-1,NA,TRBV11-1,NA,CASSLEYSIVNNEQFF,TGTGCCAGCAGCTTAGAGTACAGCATCGTCAACAATGAGCAGTTCTTC
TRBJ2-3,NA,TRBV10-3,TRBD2,CAALGGATSGNTDTQYF,TGTGCCGCCCTCGGCGGGGCGACTAGCGGAAACACAGATACGCAGTATTTT
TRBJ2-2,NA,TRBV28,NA,CASTRIGRGNTGELFF,TGTGCCAGCACCAGGATAGGCAGGGGGAACACCGGGGAGCTGTTTTTT
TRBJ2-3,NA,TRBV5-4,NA,CASSLYGTDTQYF,TGTGCCAGCAGCCTATACGGGACAGATACGCAGTATTTT
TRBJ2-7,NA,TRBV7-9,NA,CASSLNLDSYEQYF,TGTGCCAGCAGTTTAAACCTGGATTCCTACGAGCAGTACTTC
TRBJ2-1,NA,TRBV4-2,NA,CASSQRRASYNEQFF,TGTGCCAGCAGCCAGAGGAGGGCTAGCTACAATGAGCAGTTCTTC
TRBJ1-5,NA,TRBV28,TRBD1,CASSTRDRGRQPQHF,TGTGCCAGCAGCACCAGGGACAGGGGGAGACAGCCCCAGCATTTT
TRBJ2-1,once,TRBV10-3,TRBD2,CAAGGAYYNEQFF,TGTGCCGCGGGGGGGGCCTACTACAATGAGCAGTTCTTC
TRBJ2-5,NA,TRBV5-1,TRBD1,CASSSGQGRSGEQYF,TGCGCCAGCAGCTCAGGACAGGGGCGGTCGGGAGAGCAGTACTTC
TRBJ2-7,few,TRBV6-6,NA,CASSYTGYEQYF,TGTGCCAGCAGTTACACGGGGTACGAGCAGTACTTC
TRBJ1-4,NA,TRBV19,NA,CASSIDRSIGKLFF,TGTGCCAGTAGTATCGACAGAAGTATAGGAAAACTGTTTTTT
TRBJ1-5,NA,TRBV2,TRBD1,CASSEQGQDNQPQHF,TGTGCCAGCAGTGAACAGGGACAGGACAATCAGCCCCAGCATTTT
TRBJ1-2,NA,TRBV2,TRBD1,CAGRGDRGHGYTF,TGTGCCGGGCGAGGAGACAGGGGACATGGCTACACCTTC
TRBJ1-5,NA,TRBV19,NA,CASNQGGKQSQPQHF,TGTGCCAGTAATCAAGGGGGGAAGCAATCTCAGCCCCAGCATTTT
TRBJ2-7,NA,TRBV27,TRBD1,CASMRTGGFEQYF,TGTGCCAGCATGCGGACAGGGGGCTTCGAGCAGTACTTC
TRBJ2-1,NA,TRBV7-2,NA,CASSLEPSRAYNEQFF,TGTGCCAGCAGCTTAGAGCCCTCTCGGGCCTACAATGAGCAGTTCTTC
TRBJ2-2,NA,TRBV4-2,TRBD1,CASSQEPGQGAGELFF,TGTGCCAGCAGCCAAGAACCGGGACAGGGGGCCGGGGAGCTGTTTTTT
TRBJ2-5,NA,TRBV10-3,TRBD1,CASWGGTGNQETQYF,TGTGCCTCCTGGGGCGGGACAGGGAACCAAGAGACCCAGTACTTC
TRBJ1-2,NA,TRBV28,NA,CASTLAEEVYGYTF,TGTGCCAGCACCCTGGCCGAGGAGGTATATGGCTACACCTTC
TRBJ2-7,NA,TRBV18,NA,CASSPAYEQYF,TGTGCCAGCTCACCGGCCTACGAGCAGTACTTC
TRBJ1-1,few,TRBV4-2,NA,CASSQGRVNTEAFF,TGTGCCAGCAGCCAAGGCAGGGTGAACACTGAAGCTTTCTTT